This is a list of T cell receptor beta chains from one sample in a study of cytomegalovirus exposure and HLA in healthy donors. Sequenced by immunoSEQ multiplex PCR; TCRdb stores in-frame clones only, minus some. The table includes more than 95,000 clones, around four fifths detected once. Sequenced material: PBMCs. The receptors derive from a man aged 18 to 30 in good health and CMV-seropositive. CDR3s include the opening cysteine and the closing phenylalanine or tryptophan. The order of the fields is D gene, clone size, J gene, V gene, CDR3 DNA, CDR3 protein. The D gene is left open where the match is weak. Expanded clones are given a class, and other clones once, few, many or no size at all.

-,-,TRBJ2-5,TRBV28,TGTGCCAGCAGTTTATTCGTAACTGACCAAGAGACCCAGTACTTC,CASSLFVTDQETQYF
TRBD1,-,TRBJ1-4,TRBV27,TGTGCCAGCCGCCAGGGGGTTGCTAATGAAAAACTGTTTTTT,CASRQGVANEKLFF
-,-,TRBJ1-2,TRBV7-2,TGTGCCAGCAGCTTTACAGTTGGCTACACCTTC,CASSFTVGYTF
-,-,TRBJ1-2,TRBV5-1,TGCGCCAGCAGCTTGGACCGGGGAGGGGGCTATGGCTACACCTTC,CASSLDRGGGYGYTF
-,-,TRBJ1-6,TRBV14,TGTGCCAGCACCCCCCGGGGCTATAATTCACCCCTCCACTTT,CASTPRGYNSPLHF
TRBD2,-,TRBJ2-3,TRBV27,TGTGCCAGCAGCTCTTTAGTGGTAGCGGGGGCAGCAGATACGCAGTATTTT,CASSSLVVAGAADTQYF
-,-,TRBJ2-1,TRBV27,TGTGCCAGCAGTTTAAGAGGAGGGAGTGAGCAGTTCTTC,CASSLRGGSEQFF
TRBD1,few,TRBJ2-3,TRBV6-4,TGTGCCAGCAGTGACTCGGGACAGGGGGCAGATACGCAGTATTTT,CASSDSGQGADTQYF
TRBD2,-,TRBJ2-1,TRBV5-1,TGCGCCAGCAGCTTGGGCGGGGGGGCCCAGCAGTTCTTC,CASSLGGGAQQFF
TRBD2,-,TRBJ2-7,TRBV7-9,TGTGCCAGCAGCTTACTAGCGGGGGTATACGAGCAGTACTTC,CASSLLAGVYEQYF
-,-,TRBJ2-1,TRBV7-2,TGTGCCAGCAGTTCTCCCGGCAATGAGCAGTTCTTC,CASSSPGNEQFF
TRBD1,-,TRBJ1-5,TRBV4-1,TGCGCCAGCAGCCCCTTCGGACAGGGAGGGAATCAGCCCCAGCATTTT,CASSPFGQGGNQPQHF
-,once,TRBJ2-3,TRBV6-5,TGTGCCAGCAGTTACATTGCGGGGGCCGGCACAGATACGCAGTATTTT,CASSYIAGAGTDTQYF
TRBD2,-,TRBJ2-5,TRBV11-2,TGTGCCAGCAGCTTCGGGACTAGCGGGGGGGAAGAGACCCAGTACTTC,CASSFGTSGGEETQYF
-,-,TRBJ2-5,TRBV15,TGTGCCACCAGCAGAGATATCCACCAAGAGACCCAGTACTTC,CATSRDIHQETQYF
TRBD2,-,TRBJ2-3,TRBV27,TGTGCCAGCAGCCGGGGACTAGCGGGGAGCACAGATACGCAGTATTTT,CASSRGLAGSTDTQYF
-,-,TRBJ1-2,TRBV19,TGTGCCAGTAGTATGAGTGAGGACACCCTTGGTGGCTACACCTTC,CASSMSEDTLGGYTF
-,many,TRBJ2-1,TRBV6-6,TGTGCCAGCAGTTACTCGGCCCCGGGGACTTCCATTGAGCAGTTCTTC,CASSYSAPGTSIEQFF
-,once,TRBJ2-7,TRBV4-2,TGTGCCAGCAGCCAAGTATCTAGCTCGGACGAGCAGTACTTC,CASSQVSSSDEQYF
TRBD2,-,TRBJ2-1,TRBV5-6,TGTGCCAGCAGCCCCACCGGGACTAGCGGAAACAATGAGCAGTTCTTC,CASSPTGTSGNNEQFF
TRBD1,-,TRBJ2-7,TRBV14,TGTGCCAGCAGCCACTCCCGGGACAGGGCCGGACGCGAGCAGTACTTC,CASSHSRDRAGREQYF
TRBD1,-,TRBJ2-7,TRBV10-3,TGTGCCATGGGACAGGCCTACGAGCAGTACTTC,CAMGQAYEQYF
TRBD2,-,TRBJ2-7,TRBV6-1,TGTGCCAGCCACACCGGGGGGAACAAGATTTACGAGCAGTACTTC,CASHTGGNKIYEQYF
-,few,TRBJ2-6,TRBV18,TGTGCCAGCTCACTCGCGGTTGGTGGGGCCAACGTCCTGACTTTC,CASSLAVGGANVLTF
TRBD1,-,TRBJ2-7,TRBV27,TGTGCCAGCAGTTTATCGGGCCCCCCGGGACAGGGGTACTACGAGCAGTACTTC,CASSLSGPPGQGYYEQYF
-,-,TRBJ2-3,TRBV10-3,TGTGCCATCAGGGGGTCCGGACAGAGCACAGATACGCAGTATTTT,CAIRGSGQSTDTQYF
-,once,TRBJ1-2,TRBV5-4,TGTGCCAGCAGCGTGGCAGCTAACTATGGCTACACCTTC,CASSVAANYGYTF
TRBD2,-,TRBJ2-1,TRBV7-6,TGTGCCAGCAGCCAGGGGCGGGGGGGATACAATGAGCAGTTCTTC,CASSQGRGGYNEQFF
TRBD2,-,TRBJ2-2,TRBV7-6,TGTGCCAGCACCTTGGGGGGACTAGTGACGTCCGGGGAGCTGTTTTTT,CASTLGGLVTSGELFF
-,-,TRBJ2-2,TRBV29-1,TGCAGCGTTGAATGGCTTACCGGGGAGCTGTTTTTT,CSVEWLTGELFF
-,-,TRBJ1-4,TRBV29-1,TGCAGCGTTGAGGCGGGGGGGACTAATGAAAAACTGTTTTTT,CSVEAGGTNEKLFF
TRBD1,-,TRBJ2-2,TRBV9,TGTGCCAGCAGCGTAGGTATGGACAGGGGGTCGAACACCGGGGAGCTGTTTTTT,CASSVGMDRGSNTGELFF
TRBD1,-,TRBJ2-7,TRBV2,TGTGCCAGCATTGGACAGGGATCCTACGAGCAGTACTTC,CASIGQGSYEQYF
TRBD1,-,TRBJ1-3,TRBV5-4,TGTGCCAGCAACTGGGACAGAGCAAACACCATATATTTT,CASNWDRANTIYF
-,-,TRBJ2-3,TRBV7-6,TGTGCCAGCAGCCCCCCAGGAGGTTCAGATACGCAGTATTTT,CASSPPGGSDTQYF
-,-,TRBJ2-1,TRBV4-1,TGCGCCAGCAGCCAAGTTCTAGCAAACAATGAGCAGTTCTTC,CASSQVLANNEQFF
-,-,TRBJ2-3,TRBV6-6,TGTGCCAGCTCTGCGGCAGATACGCAGTATTTT,CASSAADTQYF
TRBD2,-,TRBJ2-3,TRBV11-1,TGTGCCAGCAGCCCCATACGCGGGGGAGACGCTAGCACAGATACGCAGTATTTT,CASSPIRGGDASTDTQYF
-,-,TRBJ2-1,TRBV30,TGTGCCTGGACGTTCAGGGCGGTCGAATACAATGAGCAGTTCTTC,CAWTFRAVEYNEQFF
TRBD1,few,TRBJ2-1,TRBV6-5,TGTGCCAGCAGTTACTCGTCAGGGGGCGATGAGCAGTTCTTC,CASSYSSGGDEQFF
-,once,TRBJ2-1,TRBV7-9,TGTGCCAGCAGCTTAGGGCAGGGGAGTAGGAATGAGCAGTTCTTC,CASSLGQGSRNEQFF
-,-,TRBJ1-1,TRBV7-9,TGTGCCAGCAGCTTTGGAGGGGCGAACACTGAAGCTTTCTTT,CASSFGGANTEAFF
-,-,TRBJ1-1,TRBV15,TGTGCCACCAGCAGAGATCTGGGAGGGAACACTGAAGCTTTCTTT,CATSRDLGGNTEAFF
TRBD1,-,TRBJ1-3,TRBV30,TGTGCCTGGAGCAGGACAGGATACTCTGGAAACACCATATATTTT,CAWSRTGYSGNTIYF
-,-,TRBJ1-1,TRBV6-4,TGTGCCAGCAGTGTTTGCCCAGGGCCTCCAGAAGCTTTCTTT,CASSVCPGPPEAFF